A selection of T cell receptor beta chains follows, all from one sample in a study of T cells in localized non-small cell lung cancer. Only in-frame clones appear in the TCRdb table, and some are missing; sequencing was by immunoSEQ multiplex PCR. This sample carries 25,000 to 35,000 clones, roughly 90% of them seen once, and the ten largest clones take roughly 1.9%. The source material was peripheral blood, sampled before any cancer treatment. These receptors were collected from a female donor of 60 years or more with stage I lung adenocarcinoma. Each CDR3 is given with its conserved first and last residue. The order of the fields is J gene, clone size, D gene, V gene, CDR3 protein, CDR3 DNA. D genes are given only for firm matches. Clone size is stated in some rows and not others, as once, few, many or a class when expanded.

TRBJ2-3 | - | TRBD2 | TRBV7-3 | CASSPGGGVDTQYF | TGTGCCAGCAGCCCCGGCGGGGGGGTAGATACGCAGTATTTT
TRBJ2-5 | - | TRBD2 | TRBV7-9 | CASSSTSGGFQETQYF | TGTGCCAGCAGCTCCACTAGCGGGGGGTTCCAAGAGACCCAGTACTTC
TRBJ2-5 | - | - | TRBV10-3 | CAISESSWVQSETQYF | TGTGCCATCAGTGAGTCATCGTGGGTTCAGTCAGAGACCCAGTACTTC
TRBJ1-2 | once | - | TRBV7-9 | CASSLAGTNLNYGYTF | TGTGCCAGCAGCTTAGCCGGTACTAATCTGAACTATGGCTACACCTTC
TRBJ1-5 | - | - | TRBV28 | CASSLGAGNQPQHF | TGTGCCAGCAGTTTAGGGGCAGGGAATCAGCCCCAGCATTTT
TRBJ1-5 | - | - | TRBV6-6 | CASSRTGGGNQPQHF | TGTGCCAGCAGCCGCACCGGGGGGGGCAATCAGCCCCAGCATTTT
TRBJ2-5 | - | - | TRBV5-5 | CASSATDGRGETQYF | TGTGCCAGCAGCGCCACGGACGGCCGGGGGGAGACCCAGTACTTC
TRBJ2-7 | - | TRBD1 | TRBV5-1 | CASSSTGGPYEQYF | TGCGCCAGCAGCTCTACAGGGGGACCCTACGAGCAGTACTTC
TRBJ1-1 | once | - | TRBV10-2 | CASRGRGYTEAFF | TGCGCCAGCCGCGGACGGGGGTACACTGAAGCTTTCTTT
TRBJ1-6 | - | - | TRBV27 | CASSFKRDSPLHF | TGTGCCAGCAGTTTTAAAAGGGATTCACCCCTCCACTTT
TRBJ1-5 | few | TRBD1 | TRBV28 | CASESGQGGNQPQHF | TGTGCCAGCGAATCCGGACAGGGGGGCAATCAGCCCCAGCATTTT
TRBJ2-2 | - | - | TRBV6-1 | CASTMKWGTGELFF | TGTGCCAGCACCATGAAGTGGGGCACCGGGGAGCTGTTTTTT
TRBJ2-3 | - | TRBD2 | TRBV12-5 | CASGLALAGADTQYF | TGTGCTAGTGGTTTGGCACTAGCGGGCGCAGATACGCAGTATTTT
TRBJ2-7 | - | TRBD1 | TRBV7-9 | CASSLGQGHSYEQYF | TGTGCCAGCAGCTTAGGACAGGGGCACTCCTACGAGCAGTACTTC
TRBJ2-7 | - | - | TRBV7-2 | CASSSGREAYEQYF | TGTGCCAGCAGCTCGGGCAGGGAAGCCTACGAGCAGTACTTC
TRBJ2-7 | - | - | TRBV6-5 | CASSDNTGYEQYF | TGTGCCAGCAGTGACAACACAGGCTACGAGCAGTACTTC
TRBJ1-2 | - | - | TRBV2 | CASSETHGYTF | TGTGCCAGCAGTGAAACACATGGCTACACCTTC
TRBJ2-3 | - | - | TRBV4-1 | CASSQEGLQGEPDTQYF | TGCGCCAGCAGCCAAGAAGGGTTACAGGGAGAACCAGATACGCAGTATTTT
TRBJ1-4 | - | - | TRBV5-5 | CASSLQVTVNEKLFF | TGTGCCAGCAGCTTGCAGGTGACAGTAAATGAAAAACTGTTTTTT
TRBJ2-7 | - | TRBD1 | TRBV4-1 | CASSQGSGQNYEQYF | TGCGCCAGCAGCCAAGGCTCGGGACAGAACTACGAGCAGTACTTC
TRBJ2-1 | once | TRBD1 | TRBV5-1 | CASSAGQGVGEQFF | TGCGCCAGCAGCGCGGGACAGGGGGTCGGTGAGCAGTTCTTC
TRBJ2-5 | - | - | TRBV5-6 | CASSLWGEETQYF | TGTGCCAGCAGCTTGTGGGGGGAGGAGACCCAGTACTTC
TRBJ1-1 | - | - | TRBV12-5 | CASGKTGPSEAFF | TGTGCTAGTGGGAAAACAGGCCCCTCTGAAGCTTTCTTT
TRBJ2-2 | - | - | TRBV5-4 | CASSSRVQNTGELFF | TGTGCCAGCAGCTCGCGGGTCCAGAATACCGGGGAGCTGTTTTTT
TRBJ2-1 | - | - | TRBV5-1 | CASSLVSGSYNEQFF | TGCGCCAGCAGCTTGGTATCGGGGTCCTACAATGAGCAGTTCTTC
TRBJ1-3 | - | - | TRBV10-3 | CAIRSDRSNSGNTIYF | TGTGCCATCAGAAGTGACAGGTCCAACTCTGGAAACACCATATATTTT
TRBJ1-1 | - | TRBD1 | TRBV5-6 | CASSLQGARAFF | TGTGCCAGCAGCTTGCAGGGGGCCCGAGCTTTCTTT
TRBJ1-2 | - | TRBD1 | TRBV5-8 | CASSLVRGGSYGYTF | TGTGCCAGCAGCTTGGTCAGGGGGGGTTCCTATGGCTACACCTTC
TRBJ2-5 | - | TRBD1 | TRBV4-3 | CASSQDQGARETQYF | TGCGCCAGCAGCCAAGATCAGGGGGCGAGGGAGACCCAGTACTTC
TRBJ1-1 | - | - | TRBV18 | CASSPRTNTEAFF | TGTGCCAGCTCACCACGGACGAACACTGAAGCTTTCTTT
TRBJ1-2 | - | TRBD1 | TRBV18 | CASSPGQGAGYTF | TGTGCCAGCTCACCAGGCCAGGGGGCTGGCTACACCTTC